This TCR beta chain appears in the sequencing data of a study of control samples from healthy donors and cancer patients. Profiling relied on immunoSEQ multiplex PCR, and the TCRdb table lists in-frame clones only, not all of them. This table has about 130,000 clones, roughly 89% appearing once. CDR3 length equals 14 residues. V and J are TRBV21-1 and TRBJ1-5. TRBV21-1 is a pseudogene segment. The sample was blood. This TCR was recovered from a man aged 18 to 29 in good health. The CDR3 sequence: CANNRGGGYQPQHF. The CDR3 bases are TGTGCCAACAACCGGGGGGGAGGTTATCAGCCCCAGCATTTT.